These 7 T cell receptor beta chains were sequenced from one sample in a study of blood T cell repertoires in COVID-19. Produced via immunoSEQ multiplex PCR; TCRdb's table is partial and in-frame only. The sample has about 180,000 clones; 89% are singletons. The source material was PBMCs or T cells enriched from blood (not recorded which). Receptors originate from a woman aged 40 to 55 with acute COVID-19.

Concerning this clone: Sequence at one end of the junction differs from germline and may be a read error. The J gene is TRBJ2-1, the V gene TRBV4-2; 10 positions match TRBD2. Per germline, CDR1 LGHNA and CDR2 YNFKEQ. This CDR3 has 15 amino acids. DNA of the CDR3: TGTGCCAGCAGTGAAAGCGGGGGGGCCTACGATGAGCAGTTCTTC. Its protein is CASSESGGAYDEQFF.

V and J are TRBV11-2 and TRBJ2-2; TRBD1 matches 7 bases. The CDR3 has 16 amino acids. Germline values: CDR1 SGHAT, CDR2 FQNNGV. Trimming at V came to 2 bases and at J to 7 bases, leaving 10 bases not matched to a gene. CDR3 bases: TGTGCCAGCAGCTTAATGCCAACAGGGGCTCTCGGGGAGCTGTTTTTT. Translating gives CASSLMPTGALGELFF.

The V gene is TRBV10-3, the J gene TRBJ2-1; the match to TRBD1 covers 10 bases. The CDR3 extends over 13 amino acids. Germline CDR1 reads ENHRY; CDR2 reads SYGVKD. J was trimmed by 3 bases and V by 9 bases; bases with no gene match: 2. The CDR3 region is CAIRDRGYNEQFF. The CDR3, as DNA: TGTGCCATACGGGACAGGGGCTACAATGAGCAGTTCTTC.

This CDR3 reads CAWSLRGIYGYTF. The DNA for the CDR3 is TGTGCCTGGAGTCTACGGGGAATCTATGGCTACACCTTC. The chain uses TRBV30 and TRBJ1-2; D gene ambiguous. Per germline, CDR1 GTSNPN and CDR2 SVGIG (reference sequence). This CDR3 is 13 amino acids long. The ends were cut back, 2 bases at V and 4 bases at J, with 11 bases in the middle.

Here the CDR3 DNA reads TGCGCCAGCAGCGTCGGGACTAGCGAAACCTACGAGCAGTACTTC. Translation: CASSVGTSETYEQYF. The genes are TRBV5-1 and TRBJ2-7, with 10 bases aligning to TRBD2. The CDR3 runs 15 residues. V shed 4 bases and J 2 bases; nucleotides not matched to a gene: 6. Germline lookup yields CDR1 SGHRS and CDR2 YFSETQ.

The chain is built from TRBV19 and TRBJ1-1, with TRBD1 matching 9 bases. Germline V gene lookup returns CDR1 LNHDA and CDR2 SQIVND (reference sequence). The CDR3 totals 15 residues. V lost 3 bases to trimming and J lost 4 bases; unmatched junction nucleotides: 6. Written as DNA, the CDR3 is TGTGCCAGTAGTATCCCCGGGACAGGGAGCACTGAAGCTTTCTTT. Amino acid sequence: CASSIPGTGSTEAFF. Looking up the rest from reference TRBV19 and TRBJ1-1 gives the full variable domain: DGGITQSPKYLFRKEGQNVTLSCEQNLNHDAMYWYRQDPGQGLRLIYYSQIVNDFQKGDIAEGYSVSREKKESFPLTVTSAQKNPTAFYLCASSIPGTGSTEAFFGQGTRLTVV.

The chain is built from TRBV11-2 and TRBJ2-3; 10 positions match TRBD1. The germline V gene encodes CDR1 SGHAT and CDR2 FQNNGV. V trimming: 5 bases; J trimming: 5 bases; junction bases outside the gene matches: 7. This CDR3 region has 15 residues. CDR3 protein: CASSTRTGGIDTQYF. Here the CDR3 DNA reads TGTGCCAGCAGCACAAGGACAGGGGGAATAGATACGCAGTATTTT.